This T cell receptor (beta chain) was sequenced in a study of PD-1 blockade in classical Hodgkin lymphoma. Background on the study: Patients were treated with nivolumab at 3 mg/kg, and this was given intravenously every 2 weeks. General study points: Exclusion covered patients beginning nivolumab under 1 year post-ASCT. At C4D1, TCR diversity had climbed significantly for CD4+ cells, though not for CD8+ cells.

To note about this clone: Its antigen is unknown.

Each patient experienced a relapse that followed autologous stem cell transplantation, and brentuximab vedotin exposure varied. The method was immunoSEQ multiplex PCR; TCRdb's version includes in-frame clones alone and lacks a portion of them. The data hold around 43,000 clones, with just under 80% observed a single time. The sequence was obtained from a human donor with classical Hodgkin lymphoma. The sample here was peripheral blood mononuclear cells (PBMCs), taken at baseline.

CDR3 DNA: TGTGCCAGCAGTTTATCCGGACAGGTCCACGAGCAGTACTTC. Its translation: CASSLSGQVHEQYF. This sequence joins TRBV27 and TRBJ2-7; 7 nucleotides align to TRBD1. The J segment lost 5 bases and the V segment lost 0 bases, leaving 4 bases of the junction unmatched. There are 14 residues in the CDR3. CDR1 is MNHEY and CDR2 is SMNVEV in the germline V gene (reference sequence).